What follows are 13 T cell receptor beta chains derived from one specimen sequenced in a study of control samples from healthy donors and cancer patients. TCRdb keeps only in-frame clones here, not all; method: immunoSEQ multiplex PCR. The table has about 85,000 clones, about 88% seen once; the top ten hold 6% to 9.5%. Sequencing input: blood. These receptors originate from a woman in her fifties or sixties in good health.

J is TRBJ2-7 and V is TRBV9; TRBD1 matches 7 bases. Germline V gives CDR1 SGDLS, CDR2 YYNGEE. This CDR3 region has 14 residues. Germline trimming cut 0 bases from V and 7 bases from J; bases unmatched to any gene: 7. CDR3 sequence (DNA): TGTGCCAGCAGCGTAGGACAGGGCCCAGGGGAGCAGTACTTC. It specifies CASSVGQGPGEQYF.

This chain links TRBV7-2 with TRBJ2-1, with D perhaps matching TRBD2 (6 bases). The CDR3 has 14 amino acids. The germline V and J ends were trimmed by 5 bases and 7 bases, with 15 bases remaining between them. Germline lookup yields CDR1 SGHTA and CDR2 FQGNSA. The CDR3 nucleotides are TGTGCCAGCAGCCCAACCGGGACTTCAAATGAGCAGTTCTTC. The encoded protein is CASSPTGTSNEQFF.

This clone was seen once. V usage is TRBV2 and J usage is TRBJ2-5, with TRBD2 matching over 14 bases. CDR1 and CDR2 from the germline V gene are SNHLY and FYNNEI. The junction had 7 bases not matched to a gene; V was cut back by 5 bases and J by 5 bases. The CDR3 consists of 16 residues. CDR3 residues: CASSPGLAGGAETQYF. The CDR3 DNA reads TGTGCCAGCAGTCCTGGACTAGCGGGGGGAGCGGAGACCCAGTACTTC.

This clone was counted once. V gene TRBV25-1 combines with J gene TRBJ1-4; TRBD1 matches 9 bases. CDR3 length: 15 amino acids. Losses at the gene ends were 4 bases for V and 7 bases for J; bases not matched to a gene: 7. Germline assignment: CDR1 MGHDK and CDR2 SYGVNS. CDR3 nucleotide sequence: TGTGCCAGCAGTGGTGAGACAGGGGGACGTGAAAAACTGTTTTTT. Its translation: CASSGETGGREKLFF.

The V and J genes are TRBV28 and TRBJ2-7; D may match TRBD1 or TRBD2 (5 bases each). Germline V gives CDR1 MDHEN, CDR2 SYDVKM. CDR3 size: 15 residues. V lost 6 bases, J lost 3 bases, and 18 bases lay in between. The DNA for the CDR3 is TGTGCCAGCAGCCCTCTCCGGGACGGACACTACGAGCAGTACTTC. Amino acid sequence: CASSPLRDGHYEQYF.

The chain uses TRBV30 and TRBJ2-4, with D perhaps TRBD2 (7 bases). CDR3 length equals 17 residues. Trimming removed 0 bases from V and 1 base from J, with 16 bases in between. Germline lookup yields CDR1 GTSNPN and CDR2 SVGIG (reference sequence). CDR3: CAWSVLGGAGAKNIQYF. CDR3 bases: TGTGCCTGGAGTGTACTTGGGGGGGCCGGCGCCAAAAACATTCAGTACTTC.

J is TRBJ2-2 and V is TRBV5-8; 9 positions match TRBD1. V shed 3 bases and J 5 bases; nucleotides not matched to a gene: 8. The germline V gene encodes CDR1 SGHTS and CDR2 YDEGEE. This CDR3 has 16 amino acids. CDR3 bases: TGTGCCAGCAGCTCAGGACAGGGGAGTCTGACCGGGGAGCTGTTTTTT. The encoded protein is CASSSGQGSLTGELFF. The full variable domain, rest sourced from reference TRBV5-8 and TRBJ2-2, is EAGVTQSPTHLIKTRGQQATLRCSPISGHTSVYWYQQALGLGLQFLLWYDEGEERNRGNFPPRFSGRQFPNYSSELNVNALELEDSALYLCASSSGQGSLTGELFFGEGSRLTVL.

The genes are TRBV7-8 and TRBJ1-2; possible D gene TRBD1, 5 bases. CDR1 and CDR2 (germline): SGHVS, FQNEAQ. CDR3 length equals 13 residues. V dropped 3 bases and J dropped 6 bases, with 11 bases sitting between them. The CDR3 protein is CASSLGGRDGYTF. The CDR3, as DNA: TGTGCCAGCAGCTTGGGGGGTCGGGATGGCTACACCTTC.

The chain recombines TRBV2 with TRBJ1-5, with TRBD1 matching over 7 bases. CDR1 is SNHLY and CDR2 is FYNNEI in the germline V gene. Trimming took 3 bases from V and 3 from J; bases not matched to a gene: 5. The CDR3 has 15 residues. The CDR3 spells CASSEDRPPNQPQHF. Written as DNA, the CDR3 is TGTGCCAGCAGTGAGGACAGGCCACCCAATCAGCCCCAGCATTTT. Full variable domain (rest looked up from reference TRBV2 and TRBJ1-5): EPEVTQTPSHQVTQMGQEVILRCVPISNHLYFYWYRQILGQKVEFLVSFYNNEISEKSEIFDDQFSVERPDGSNFTLKIRSTKLEDSAMYFCASSEDRPPNQPQHFGDGTRLSIL.

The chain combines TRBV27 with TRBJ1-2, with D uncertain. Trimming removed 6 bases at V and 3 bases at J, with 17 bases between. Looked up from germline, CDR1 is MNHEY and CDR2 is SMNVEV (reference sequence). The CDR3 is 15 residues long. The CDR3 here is CASRTARTSYYGYTF. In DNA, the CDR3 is TGTGCCAGCAGAACCGCCCGGACGTCCTACTATGGCTACACCTTC.

The CDR3 DNA follows: TGTGCCAGTAGTATAGAACAGACGGACGGTTCCCAGCATTTT. Protein sequence: CASSIEQTDGSQHF. V usage is TRBV19 and J usage is TRBJ1-5; D not resolved. The CDR3 is 14 residues long. The V end lost 0 bases, the J end lost 11 bases, and 14 bases lay between the germline ends. Germline CDR1 reads LNHDA; CDR2 reads SQIVND (reference sequence).

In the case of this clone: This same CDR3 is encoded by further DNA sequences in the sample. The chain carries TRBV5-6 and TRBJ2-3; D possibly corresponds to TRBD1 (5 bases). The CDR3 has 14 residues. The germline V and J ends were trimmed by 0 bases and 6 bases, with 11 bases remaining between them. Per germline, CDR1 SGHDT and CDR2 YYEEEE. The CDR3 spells CASSLGGATDTQYF. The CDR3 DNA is TGTGCCAGCAGCTTGGGTGGGGCTACGGATACGCAGTATTTT.

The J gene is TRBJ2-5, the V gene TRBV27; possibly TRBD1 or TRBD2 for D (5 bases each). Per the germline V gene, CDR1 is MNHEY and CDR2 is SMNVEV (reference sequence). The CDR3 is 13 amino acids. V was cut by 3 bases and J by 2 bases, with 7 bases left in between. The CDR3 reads CASSLGDQETQYF. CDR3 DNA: TGTGCCAGCAGTTTGGGGGATCAAGAGACCCAGTACTTC.